Reported below is one TCR beta chain. V dropped 3 bases and J dropped 2 bases, with 13 bases sitting between them. CDR1 is MNHEY, CDR2 SMNVEV, per germline (reference sequence). The CDR3 consists of 15 residues. Primers: 60 Vbeta forward and 13 Jbeta reverse. Sequenced by immunoSEQ multiplex PCR; TCRdb stores in-frame clones only, minus some. The record lists 190,000 or so clones, of which the ten most abundant hold approximately 0.74%. The data stem from a study of cytomegalovirus exposure and HLA in healthy donors. The clonotype comes from a boy aged 5-17 years in good health and CMV-seronegative. The chain recombines TRBV27 with TRBJ1-2; no clear D. Sample: PBMCs. CDR3 region: CASSLLSNGNYGYTF. Written as DNA, the CDR3 is TGTGCCAGCAGTTTGTTAAGTAACGGGAACTATGGCTACACCTTC.